Shown below are 24 T cell receptor beta chains from a single sample sequenced in a study of CD8+CD57+ T cells in acquired aplastic anemia. For CDR3 and TCR beta VDJ profiling, genomic DNA was the template used. TCRdb reprocessed the reads via MiXCR and lists one record per CDR3 protein. Here the sample spans around 200,000 distinct CDR3 sequences, nearly 50% being singletons. It was patients with CD8+CD57+ cell expansion by flow cytometry who were chosen for sequencing. The specimen sequenced was sorted CD4+, CD8+, or CD8+CD57+ T cells (not recorded which) from PBMCs. These receptors came from a human donor with aplastic anemia.

This clonotype showed up many times. The V and J genes are TRBV9 and TRBJ1-2; 8 bases are shared with TRBD1. This CDR3 has 15 amino acids. Germline CDR1 SGDLS, CDR2 YYNGEE. Trimming removed 0 bases from V and 3 bases from J; junction bases left unmatched: 4. The CDR3 reads CASSVEGRGHYGYTF. In DNA form, the CDR3 reads TGTGCCAGCAGCGTAGAAGGCAGGGGGCACTATGGCTACACCTTC.

Many counts were recorded for this clonotype. V and J are TRBV6-4 and TRBJ1-1; D possibly corresponds to TRBD1 (6 bases). CDR1 and CDR2 (germline): MRHNA, SNTAGT. Between the trimmed V and J ends, which lost 4 bases and 10 bases, there was a span of 19 bases. The CDR3 spans 14 residues. CDR3 coding DNA: TGTGCCAGCAGTGGATACAGGGATGAGGTTGGAGCTTTCTTT. Residues: CASSGYRDEVGAFF.

The V call is TRBV3-1, the J call TRBJ1-3, with D possibly being TRBD1 (5 bases). Between the trimmed V and J ends, which lost 6 bases and 7 bases, there was a span of 19 bases. Germline CDR1 and CDR2: LGHDT and YNNKEL (reference sequence). The CDR3 has 15 residues. The DNA of the CDR3 is TGTGCCAGCAGTCGTCCGGGACGGAGCACCAACACCATATATTTT. This sequence encodes CASSRPGRSTNTIYF.

This clonotype was seen a few times. This chain uses TRBV9 with TRBJ2-7, with 8 nucleotides matching TRBD1. The CDR3 runs to 15 residues. CDR1 is SGDLS and CDR2 is YYNGEE in the germline V gene. Germline trimming cut 0 bases from V and 5 bases from J; bases unmatched to any gene: 7. Here the CDR3 reads CASSVDGQGADEQYF. The CDR3 DNA reads as TGTGCCAGCAGCGTAGATGGGCAGGGGGCAGACGAGCAGTACTTC.

This clonotype was detected many times. This chain links TRBV19 with TRBJ2-1, with 8 bases identical to TRBD1. V shed 11 bases, J shed 6 bases, and the junction held 15 bases outside the gene matches. The CDR3 totals 15 residues. Germline lookup yields CDR1 LNHDA and CDR2 SQIVND (reference sequence). The CDR3 is CASQIGTGRVNEQFF. DNA for the CDR3: TGTGCCTCCCAGATCGGGACAGGTAGGGTCAATGAGCAGTTCTTC.

This clonotype was picked up one time. The chain carries TRBV2 and TRBJ1-5; perhaps TRBD1 as D (6 bases). The CDR3 has 14 residues. V lost 6 bases and J 6 bases, leaving 15 bases between the germline ends. Germline V gives CDR1 SNHLY, CDR2 FYNNEI. CDR3 in DNA: TGTGCCAGCAGCTCCCCGACAGGCCGTCAGCCCCAGCATTTT. It is translated as CASSSPTGRQPQHF. Complete variable domain (other parts from reference TRBV2 and TRBJ1-5): EPEVTQTPSHQVTQMGQEVILRCVPISNHLYFYWYRQILGQKVEFLVSFYNNEISEKSEIFDDQFSVERPDGSNFTLKIRSTKLEDSAMYFCASSSPTGRQPQHFGDGTRLSIL.

This clonotype was counted ten times or more. The V call is TRBV7-3, the J call TRBJ2-1; either TRBD1 or TRBD2 may supply D (6 bases each). This CDR3 is built from 14 residues. The germline gives CDR1 SGHTA, CDR2 FQGTGA. V was cut by 5 bases and J by 13 bases, with 21 bases left in between. The CDR3 region is CASSPSVDGGGQFF. For the CDR3, the DNA is TGTGCCAGCAGCCCCTCGGTCGACGGGGGCGGACAGTTCTTC.

The chain has TRBV2 and TRBJ2-5; perhaps D is TRBD1 or TRBD2 (6 bases each). The V gene's germline CDR1 is SNHLY and CDR2 FYNNEI. The length of the CDR3 is 16 residues. V was pared by 6 bases and J by 2 bases, with 19 bases between. This CDR3 reads CASRVDSGGGQETQYF. In DNA, the CDR3 is TGTGCCAGCAGAGTGGATAGTGGAGGGGGGCAAGAGACCCAGTACTTC.

This chain uses TRBV12-3 or TRBV12-4 with TRBJ2-1, with 12 nucleotides matching TRBD2. The CDR3 has 14 residues. Germline trimming cut 10 bases from V and 10 bases from J; bases unmatched to any gene: 11. The CDR3 here is CATRTSGATREQFF. The CDR3 bases are TGTGCCACCCGGACTAGCGGGGCGACTCGGGAGCAGTTCTTC.

This clonotype occurred a few times. The V and J genes are TRBV2 and TRBJ1-6; 7 bases fit TRBD1. V lost 6 bases, J lost 4 bases, and 6 bases stayed unmatched. This CDR3 is 15 amino acids long. Per germline, CDR1 SNHLY and CDR2 FYNNEI. In DNA, the CDR3 is TGTGCCAGCAGCCAGGGACAGTCTTATAATTCACCCCTCCACTTT. Residues: CASSQGQSYNSPLHF.

This clonotype has ten or more counts. The rearrangement joins TRBV3-1 to TRBJ1-3; D gene unclear. This CDR3 spans 17 amino acids. Trimming shortened V by 1 base and J by 0 bases, and 13 bases separated the two germline ends. Germline CDR1 is LGHDT and CDR2 is YNNKEL (reference sequence). The CDR3 DNA reads TGTGCCAGCAGCCAAGGACGGAACGGCCTCTCTGGAAACACCATATATTTT. Its translation is CASSQGRNGLSGNTIYF.

This clonotype was recorded at least ten times. This chain uses TRBV2 with TRBJ2-7; 7 nucleotides line up with TRBD1. V was pared by 6 bases and J by 3 bases, with 5 bases of the junction left unmatched. Looked up from germline, CDR1 is SNHLY and CDR2 is FYNNEI. The length of the CDR3 is 13 residues. The CDR3 loop is CASSPGQVYEQYF. DNA for the CDR3: TGTGCCAGCAGCCCCGGACAGGTCTACGAGCAGTACTTC.

This clonotype was detected a few times. A much larger clone sits a single nucleotide away, making a read error possible. This chain uses TRBV9 with TRBJ1-4; D not certain. The CDR3 length is 12 residues. Trimming removed 3 bases at V and 7 bases at J, with 7 bases between. In germline, CDR1 is SGDLS, CDR2 YYNGEE. This CDR3 reads CASSGRSEKLFF. The CDR3 coding sequence is TGTGCCAGCAGCGGACGGTCTGAAAAACTGTTTTTT.

This clonotype was found a few times. The chain is built from TRBV15 and TRBJ2-5; D remains unclear. The CDR3 runs 13 residues. CDR1 is LNHNV and CDR2 is YYDKDF in the germline V gene (reference sequence). With 3 bases removed from V and 5 bases from J, the gap between germline ends came to 10 bases. The CDR3 spells CATSRRQWETQYF. The CDR3 coding sequence is TGTGCCACCAGCAGGAGGCAGTGGGAGACCCAGTACTTC.

As regards this clonotype: A read error may produce the germline difference seen at one junction end. J is TRBJ1-2 and V is TRBV19; D possibly corresponds to TRBD1 (6 bases). The CDR3 is 14 residues long. From germline, CDR1 is LNHDA and CDR2 SQIVND (reference sequence). CDR3 sequence reads: CACSIRGGDYGYTF. CDR3 nucleotide sequence: TGTGCCTGTAGTATAAGAGGGGGGGACTATGGCTACACCTTC.

The J gene is TRBJ2-3, the V gene TRBV20-1; D perhaps matches TRBD2 (5 bases). The CDR3 extends over 15 amino acids. Trimming shortened V by 0 bases and J by 3 bases, and 13 bases separated the two germline ends. Germline CDR1 DFQATT, CDR2 SNEGSKA (reference sequence). The CDR3 is CSAREATGSTDTQYF. The CDR3, as DNA: TGCAGTGCTAGAGAGGCGACGGGGAGTACAGATACGCAGTATTTT.

This clonotype was recorded many times. The rearrangement links TRBV14 to TRBJ2-7; D call uncertain. CDR3 length: 15 residues. V was shortened by 1 base and J by 2 bases, with 12 bases between the two germline ends. Germline V gene lookup returns CDR1 SGHDN and CDR2 FVKESK. CDR3 nucleotide sequence: TGTGCCAGCAGCCAAGGGGTGCCAGGCACCTACGAGCAGTACTTC. This gives the protein CASSQGVPGTYEQYF.

This sequence joins TRBV29-1 and TRBJ2-3; no clear D gene. Looked up from germline, CDR1 is SQVTM and CDR2 is ANQGSEA. There are 11 residues in the CDR3. The germline V and J ends were trimmed by 3 bases and 3 bases, with 4 bases remaining between them. CDR3 DNA: TGCAGCGTTGAGGGTACAGATACGCAGTATTTT. Amino acids: CSVEGTDTQYF.

This chain links TRBV25-1 with TRBJ2-5, with D perhaps being TRBD1 or TRBD2 (5 bases each). V gave up 7 bases and J gave up 0 bases, with 15 bases separating them. This CDR3 region has 15 residues. Per the germline V gene, CDR1 is MGHDK and CDR2 is SYGVNS. The CDR3 DNA is TGTGCCAGCAAGCTCGGGGCAGCCAACCAAGAGACCCAGTACTTC. It translates to CASKLGAANQETQYF.

This clonotype was counted a few times. Possible read error: a much larger clone is one base away. The CDR3 carries no conserved terminal phenylalanine or tryptophan, so it likely arises from a read error. The rearrangement links TRBV12-3 or TRBV12-4 to TRBJ1-1; TRBD1 aligns across 9 bases. The trim removed 5 bases at V and 8 bases at J, leaving 6 bases unmatched. This CDR3 spans 13 amino acids. The DNA for the CDR3 is TGTGCCAGCAGTCGAGGGACAGGGAAGGAAGCTTTCCTT. Its protein product is CASSRGTGKEAFL.

This rearrangement joins TRBV10-3 to TRBJ1-1, with a possible D match to TRBD1 (5 bases). The germline V gene has CDR1 ENHRY and CDR2 SYGVKD. The CDR3 is 15 amino acids. The germline V and J ends were trimmed by 2 bases and 5 bases, with 15 bases remaining between them. CDR3 residues: CAISEMGPPTTEAFF. The CDR3 nucleotides read TGTGCCATCAGTGAGATGGGGCCGCCTACAACTGAAGCTTTCTTT.

The CDR3 sequence: CAISNQQGLTEAFF. The CDR3 nucleotides are TGTGCCATCAGTAATCAGCAGGGGTTAACTGAAGCTTTCTTT. The rearrangement links TRBV10-3 to TRBJ1-1; weak D call: TRBD1 (6 bases). Germline CDR1 ENHRY, CDR2 SYGVKD. The CDR3 spans 14 residues. The ends were cut back, 5 bases at V and 5 bases at J, with 15 bases in the middle.

The gene calls are TRBV27 and TRBJ2-3; 7 positions match TRBD2. V dropped 4 bases and J dropped 1; count of bases not matched to a gene: 2. The CDR3 has 14 amino acids. CDR1 and CDR2 (germline): MNHEY, SMNVEV (reference sequence). CDR3 protein: CASSWAGGTDTQYF. CDR3 DNA sequence: TGTGCCAGCAGTTGGGCGGGGGGCACAGATACGCAGTATTTT.

As regards this clonotype: A clone one base away is much larger, so this may be a read error. The chain carries TRBV11-2 and TRBJ1-2; possibly TRBD1 for D (6 bases). The CDR3 consists of 13 residues. V was pared by 5 bases and J by 8 bases, with 15 bases between. Germline values: CDR1 SGHAT, CDR2 FQNNGV. The chain's CDR3 is CASSLGQFEGYTF. In DNA form, the CDR3 reads TGTGCCAGCAGCCTTGGACAGTTCGAAGGCTACACCTTC.